The 19 T cell receptor beta chains below come from one sample, sequenced in a study of T-cell reconstitution after alpha-beta-depleted transplantation in children. The TCRbeta library incorporated unique molecular identifiers. One entry per CDR3 protein results from TCRdb running MiXCR on the PCR reads. The data contain 250,000 to 400,000 distinct CDR3 sequences, more than 20% of them singletons. The source was PBMCs, mostly from graft donor cells, collected 180 days after TCRalphabeta/CD19-depleted stem cell transplant. These receptors originate from a male patient aged 5 to 17 who had a stem cell transplant for acute lymphoblastic leukemia, so the T cells may come from the graft donor.

This clonotype showed up just a few times. The chain carries TRBV5-1 and TRBJ2-3; possibly TRBD2 for D (5 bases). Trimming pared 1 base from V and 2 bases from J, leaving 11 bases between. The CDR3 length is 15 residues. Germline assignment: CDR1 SGHRS and CDR2 YFSETQ. For the CDR3, the DNA is TGCGCCAGCAGCTTGCGGGATGTGGACACAGATACGCAGTATTTT. It encodes CASSLRDVDTDTQYF.

This clonotype appeared a few times. This sequence joins TRBV20-1 and TRBJ2-5; maybe TRBD2 (5 bases). V lost 0 bases to trimming and J lost 0 bases, with 14 bases between them. Per germline, CDR1 DFQATT and CDR2 SNEGSKA (reference sequence). CDR3 length equals 16 residues. CDR3 coding DNA: TGCAGTGCTAGAGATCTGGCGGGTTGGTACCAAGAGACCCAGTACTTC. Protein sequence: CSARDLAGWYQETQYF.

This chain connects TRBV20-1 to TRBJ2-3; 8 nucleotides align to TRBD1. Germline V gene data show CDR1 as DFQATT and CDR2 as SNEGSKA (reference sequence). The V gene end was trimmed by 3 bases and the J gene end by 3 bases; junction bases not matched to a gene: 5. The CDR3 is 14 residues long. CDR3 protein: CSARDREWTDTQYF. The CDR3 nucleotides are TGCAGTGCTAGGGACAGGGAGTGGACAGATACGCAGTATTTT.

This clonotype was found many times. At one end the junction does not follow the germline gene, possibly because of a read error. This sequence joins TRBV5-1 and TRBJ1-1, with a possible D match to TRBD1 (5 bases). The CDR3 is made up of 13 amino acids. Looked up from germline, CDR1 is SGHRS and CDR2 is YFSETQ. CDR3 nucleotide sequence: TGTGCCAGCAGCTTGGGGCGGAACACTGAAGCTTTCTTT. Its translation: CASSLGRNTEAFF.

About this clonotype: One junction end disagrees with the germline gene, perhaps due to a read error. The chain has TRBV20-1 and TRBJ2-7; 9 nucleotides agree with TRBD2. The CDR3 consists of 15 residues. Per the germline V gene, CDR1 is DFQATT and CDR2 is SNEGSKA (reference sequence). Here the CDR3 reads CSARNVAGVSCEQYF. CDR3 in DNA: TGCAGTGCTAGGAATGTAGCGGGGGTCTCCTGCGAGCAGTACTTC.

The chain joins TRBV7-7 to TRBJ2-2; D gene ambiguous. The CDR3 spans 11 residues. Per germline, CDR1 SSHAT and CDR2 FNYEAQ (reference sequence). The V gene lost 4 bases and the J gene lost 11 bases, with 8 bases spanning the gap. The CDR3 DNA follows: TGTGCCAGCAGCTCAGGACCCGAGCTGTTTTTT. The encoded protein is CASSSGPELFF.

This clonotype was detected only a few times. The chain employs TRBV10-2 and TRBJ1-3, with D possibly TRBD1 on 6 matching bases. Trimming pared 3 bases from V and 8 bases from J, leaving 11 bases between. CDR1 WSHSY and CDR2 SAAADI come from the germline V gene. This CDR3 is 13 amino acids long. The CDR3 is CASSEQGWDTIYF. CDR3 nucleotide sequence: TGCGCCAGCAGTGAACAGGGATGGGACACCATATATTTT.

This sequence joins TRBV29-1 and TRBJ2-2, with D possibly being TRBD1 (5 bases). Looked up from germline, CDR1 is SQVTM and CDR2 is ANQGSEA. The CDR3 spans 12 residues. Deletions cut 2 bases from V and 6 bases from J, with 7 bases between. The CDR3 DNA follows: TGCAGCGTTGAATGGACACCCGGGGAGCTGTTTTTT. It specifies CSVEWTPGELFF.

This rearrangement joins TRBV29-1 to TRBJ2-7; D may be TRBD2 (5 bases). Germline values: CDR1 SQVTM, CDR2 ANQGSEA. Trimming left V 6 bases short and J 3 bases short, with 21 bases between. The CDR3 loop spans 15 amino acids. The DNA for the CDR3 is TGCAGCGTCATTGGCGGGCCGCCTAATATCTACGAGCAGTACTTC. This sequence encodes CSVIGGPPNIYEQYF.

This clonotype was counted between two and nine times. V gene TRBV10-3 combines with J gene TRBJ1-1, with D perhaps TRBD1 (5 bases). The CDR3 length is 14 residues. Trimming removed 2 bases at V and 2 bases at J, with 9 bases between. In germline, CDR1 is ENHRY, CDR2 SYGVKD. For the CDR3, the DNA is TGTGCCATCAGTGAGGCAGGGCTCAACACTGAAGCTTTCTTT. It is translated as CAISEAGLNTEAFF.

V usage is TRBV5-1 and J usage is TRBJ2-5; D not certain. Germline V gene sequence: CDR1 SGHRS, CDR2 YFSETQ. Deletions cut 0 bases from V and 5 bases from J, with 8 bases between. The CDR3 runs to 13 residues. The chain's CDR3 is CASSLESYETQYF. The CDR3 DNA reads as TGCGCCAGCAGCTTGGAGAGTTACGAGACCCAGTACTTC. The full variable domain, completed using reference TRBV5-1 and TRBJ2-5, is KAGVTQTPRYLIKTRGQQVTLSCSPISGHRSVSWYQQTPGQGLQFLFEYFSETQRNKGNFPGRFSGRQFSNSRSEMNVSTLELGDSALYLCASSLESYETQYFGPGTRLLVL.

This clonotype showed up many times. The chain joins TRBV12-3 or TRBV12-4 to TRBJ2-7; D is uncertain. The length of the CDR3 is 13 residues. V lost 4 bases to trimming and J lost 0 bases, with 7 bases between them. The CDR3 loop reads CASSWGYSYEQYF. The CDR3 nucleotides read TGTGCCAGCAGTTGGGGTTACTCCTACGAGCAGTACTTC.

The chain recombines TRBV9 with TRBJ2-1; D remains ambiguous. V lost 0 bases to trimming and J lost 4 bases, with 5 bases between them. The CDR3 spans 13 residues. The V gene's germline CDR1 is SGDLS and CDR2 YYNGEE. CDR3 nucleotides: TGTGCCAGCAGCGTAGCAAGATACAATGAGCAGTTCTTC. As protein: CASSVARYNEQFF.

This clonotype was counted between two and nine times. This chain uses TRBV10-3 with TRBJ2-7, with a possible D match to TRBD2 (6 bases). Trimming took 4 bases from V and 2 from J, leaving 12 bases between them. This CDR3 has 14 amino acids. Looked up from germline, CDR1 is ENHRY and CDR2 is SYGVKD. As DNA, the CDR3 is TGTGCCATCAGTGTGGGACTTCCTACCTACGAGCAGTACTTC. Translating it yields CAISVGLPTYEQYF.

This clonotype occurred a few times. The chain carries TRBV20-1 and TRBJ1-1; D is unclear. CDR1 DFQATT and CDR2 SNEGSKA come from the germline V gene (reference sequence). CDR3 length equals 13 residues. The V and J ends lost 0 bases and 6 bases respectively, with 11 bases between them. This CDR3 is CSARDSVGAEAFF. The CDR3 DNA reads TGCAGTGCTAGAGATTCCGTGGGCGCTGAAGCTTTCTTT.

This clonotype was detected only a few times. The rearrangement uses TRBV27 and TRBJ1-3, with D possibly matching TRBD1 (5 bases). The CDR3 covers 14 residues. V was trimmed by 5 bases and J by 8 bases, leaving 16 bases between them. Germline V gives CDR1 MNHEY, CDR2 SMNVEV (reference sequence). CDR3: CASSTGPRGYTIYF. CDR3 nucleotide sequence: TGTGCCAGCAGTACAGGACCCCGAGGATACACCATATATTTT.

Turning to this clonotype: Relative to the germline gene, one junction end is altered; a read error may explain this. V and J are TRBV5-1 and TRBJ2-7, with 7 positions matching TRBD2. Germline CDR1 is SGHRS and CDR2 is YFSETQ. The CDR3 sequence is 16 residues long. The CDR3 loop is CASILQSAGANHEQYF. CDR3 DNA sequence: TGCGCCAGCATCTTGCAGTCGGCGGGAGCAAATCACGAGCAGTACTTC.

The chain employs TRBV15 and TRBJ1-1; the D is unclear. Trimming stripped 0 bases from V and 4 bases from J, with 9 bases between. Germline V gene data show CDR1 as LNHNV and CDR2 as YYDKDF (reference sequence). This CDR3 contains 14 residues. The CDR3 DNA sequence: TGTGCCACCAGCAGAGATCGGGGTACCACTGAAGCTTTCTTT. Translated, it gives CATSRDRGTTEAFF.

The rearrangement links TRBV4-1 to TRBJ2-7, with a tentative D call TRBD2 (5 bases). Germline CDR1 and CDR2: MGHRA and YSYEKL. V was clipped by 1 base and J by 3 bases, with 10 bases between them. The CDR3 is 14 residues long. The CDR3 DNA follows: TGCGCCAGCAGCCAAGCGGGGTCGGGCTACGAGCAGTACTTC. This sequence encodes CASSQAGSGYEQYF.